A selection of T cell receptor beta chains follows, all from one sample in a study of blood T cell repertoires in COVID-19. Only in-frame clones appear in the TCRdb table, and some are missing; sequencing was by immunoSEQ multiplex PCR. The sample has about 170,000 clones, just under 85% seen once. Source material: peripheral blood. Every receptor here comes from a woman aged 80 or over with acute or convalescent COVID-19. The CDR3 runs from the conserved cysteine through the conserved F or W. The D gene is left open where the match is weak. Clone sizes are given selectively: once, few, many, or a class where the clone is expanded.

>TRBV4-1|16|few|-|TRBJ1-1
CASSQSTRQGNTEAFF
TGCGCCAGCAGCCAATCGACGAGGCAGGGGAATACTGAAGCTTTCTTT
>TRBV5-1|14|-|-|TRBJ1-2
CASSLGGGDYGYTF
TGCGCCAGCAGCTTGGGTGGAGGGGACTATGGCTACACCTTC
>TRBV19|14|-|-|TRBJ2-7
CASSIGRSSYEQYF
TGTGCCAGTAGTATAGGACGGAGCTCCTACGAGCAGTACTTC
>TRBV6-5|14|-|TRBD1|TRBJ1-1
CASSYSGQGYEAFF
TGTGCCAGCAGTTACTCGGGACAGGGTTATGAAGCTTTCTTT
>TRBV30|14|once|TRBD2|TRBJ2-4
CAWSGAGGANIQYF
TGTGCCTGGAGTGGGGCGGGAGGCGCAAACATTCAGTACTTC
>TRBV7-2|17|-|TRBD2|TRBJ2-2
CASTLSPLAGVAGELFF
TGTGCCAGCACCCTTAGCCCCCTAGCGGGAGTTGCCGGGGAGCTGTTTTTT
>TRBV5-1|18|-|-|TRBJ1-2
CASRAGHLAGGRVDGYTF
TGCGCCAGCAGAGCGGGACACCTGGCGGGGGGACGGGTCGACGGCTACACCTTC
>TRBV7-9|17|-|TRBD2|TRBJ2-3
CASAYPGTSGDTDTQYF
TGTGCCAGCGCTTACCCCGGGACTAGCGGAGACACAGATACGCAGTATTTT
>TRBV5-6|15|-|-|TRBJ1-3
CASSLLGSSGNTIYF
TGTGCCAGCAGCTTGTTAGGGAGCTCTGGAAACACCATATATTTT
>TRBV2|13|-|-|TRBJ1-1
CASSSQGNTEAFF
TGTGCCAGCAGTTCACAGGGGAACACTGAAGCTTTCTTT
>TRBV12-5|14|-|-|TRBJ1-3
CASGPPGAGNTIYF
TGTGCTAGTGGTCCTCCAGGGGCTGGAAACACCATATATTTT
>TRBV11-2|16|-|-|TRBJ2-5
CASSTRGRDREETQYF
TGTGCCAGCAGCACGAGGGGTAGGGATCGGGAGGAGACCCAGTACTTC
>TRBV9|16|few|-|TRBJ2-1
CASSVASGSEGSRPFF
-
>TRBV28|14|-|TRBD2|TRBJ2-7
CASSLSSGHYEQYF
TGTGCCAGCAGTTTATCTAGCGGACACTACGAGCAGTACTTC
>TRBV29-1|13|once|-|TRBJ1-6
CSVEGAAGSPLHF
TGCAGCGTTGAGGGTGCTGCGGGATCACCCCTCCACTTT
>TRBV11-3|14|-|-|TRBJ2-1
CASSPRDTRNEQFF
TGTGCCAGCAGCCCCCGGGACACGCGTAATGAGCAGTTCTTC
>TRBV7-2|15|-|TRBD2|TRBJ2-4
CASSPTSGSGNIQYF
TGTGCCAGCAGTCCGACTAGCGGGAGTGGTAACATTCAGTACTTC